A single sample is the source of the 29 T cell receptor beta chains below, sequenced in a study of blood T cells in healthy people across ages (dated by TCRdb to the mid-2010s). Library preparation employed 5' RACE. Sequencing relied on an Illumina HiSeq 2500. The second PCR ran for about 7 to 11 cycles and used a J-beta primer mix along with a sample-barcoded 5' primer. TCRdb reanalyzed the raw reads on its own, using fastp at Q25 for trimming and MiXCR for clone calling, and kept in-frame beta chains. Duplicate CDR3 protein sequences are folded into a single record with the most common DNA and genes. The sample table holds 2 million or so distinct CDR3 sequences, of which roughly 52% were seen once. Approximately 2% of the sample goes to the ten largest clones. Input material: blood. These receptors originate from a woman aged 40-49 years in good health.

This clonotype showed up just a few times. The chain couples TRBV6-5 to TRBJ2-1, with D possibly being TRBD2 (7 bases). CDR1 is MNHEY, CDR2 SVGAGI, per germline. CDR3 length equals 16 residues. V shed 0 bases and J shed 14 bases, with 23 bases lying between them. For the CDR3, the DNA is TGTGCCAGCAGTTACTCGAGAGGGGGGGCTATTAATCCGGAGTTCTTC. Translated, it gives CASSYSRGGAINPEFF.

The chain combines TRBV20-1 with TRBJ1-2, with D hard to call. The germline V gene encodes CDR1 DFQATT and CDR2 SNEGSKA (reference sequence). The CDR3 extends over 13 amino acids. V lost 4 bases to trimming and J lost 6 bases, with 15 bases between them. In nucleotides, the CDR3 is TGCAGTGCTAAGCCCGGACTGACCCATGGCTACACCTTC. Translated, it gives CSAKPGLTHGYTF.

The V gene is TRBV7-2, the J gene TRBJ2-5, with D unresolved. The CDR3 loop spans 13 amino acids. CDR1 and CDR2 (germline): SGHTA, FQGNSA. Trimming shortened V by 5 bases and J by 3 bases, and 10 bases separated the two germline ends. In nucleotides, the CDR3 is TGTGCCAGCAGCCGCTGGCTGGAAGAGACCCAGTACTTC. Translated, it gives CASSRWLEETQYF.

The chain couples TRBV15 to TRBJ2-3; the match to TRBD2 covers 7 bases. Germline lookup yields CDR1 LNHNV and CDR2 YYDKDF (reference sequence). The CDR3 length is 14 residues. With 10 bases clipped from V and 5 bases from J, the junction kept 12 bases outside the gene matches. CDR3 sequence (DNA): TGTGCCATTACGATGCGGGGGAGTATAGATACGCAGTATTTT. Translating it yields CAITMRGSIDTQYF.

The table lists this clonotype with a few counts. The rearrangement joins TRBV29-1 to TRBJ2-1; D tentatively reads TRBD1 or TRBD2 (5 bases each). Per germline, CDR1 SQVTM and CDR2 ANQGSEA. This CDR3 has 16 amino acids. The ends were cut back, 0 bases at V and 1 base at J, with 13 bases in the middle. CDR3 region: CSVEDPRGASYNEQFF. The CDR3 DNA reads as TGCAGCGTTGAAGATCCGAGGGGAGCATCCTACAATGAGCAGTTCTTC.

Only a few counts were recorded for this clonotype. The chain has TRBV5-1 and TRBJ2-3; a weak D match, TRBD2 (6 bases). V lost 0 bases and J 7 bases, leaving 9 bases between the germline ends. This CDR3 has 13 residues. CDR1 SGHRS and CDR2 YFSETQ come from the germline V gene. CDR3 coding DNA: TGCGCCAGCAGCTTGGACGGCGGGAATACGCAGTATTTT. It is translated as CASSLDGGNTQYF.

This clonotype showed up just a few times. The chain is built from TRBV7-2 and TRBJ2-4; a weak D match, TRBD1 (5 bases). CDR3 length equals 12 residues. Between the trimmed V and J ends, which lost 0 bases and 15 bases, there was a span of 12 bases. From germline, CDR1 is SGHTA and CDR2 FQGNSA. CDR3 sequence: CASSLADKLGYF. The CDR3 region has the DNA TGTGCCAGCAGCTTAGCGGACAAGTTGGGGTACTTC.

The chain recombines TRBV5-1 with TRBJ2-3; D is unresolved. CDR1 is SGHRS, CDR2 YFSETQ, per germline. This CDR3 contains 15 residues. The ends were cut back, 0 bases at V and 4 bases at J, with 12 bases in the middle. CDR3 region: CASSLVGQVSDTQYF. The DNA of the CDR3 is TGCGCCAGCAGCTTGGTAGGGCAGGTCTCAGATACGCAGTATTTT. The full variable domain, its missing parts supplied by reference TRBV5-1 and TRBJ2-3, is KAGVTQTPRYLIKTRGQQVTLSCSPISGHRSVSWYQQTPGQGLQFLFEYFSETQRNKGNFPGRFSGRQFSNSRSEMNVSTLELGDSALYLCASSLVGQVSDTQYFGPGTRLTVL.

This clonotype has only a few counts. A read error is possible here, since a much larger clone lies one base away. The CDR3 loop reads CAIRRGGPNEQYF. In DNA form, the CDR3 reads TGTGCCATCAGGCGCGGGGGGCCCAATGAGCAGTACTTC. V is TRBV10-3 and J is TRBJ2-5; TRBD2 matches at 8 bases. Germline CDR1 ENHRY, CDR2 SYGVKD. V was clipped by 6 bases and J by 11 bases; unmatched bases: 11. The CDR3 totals 13 residues.

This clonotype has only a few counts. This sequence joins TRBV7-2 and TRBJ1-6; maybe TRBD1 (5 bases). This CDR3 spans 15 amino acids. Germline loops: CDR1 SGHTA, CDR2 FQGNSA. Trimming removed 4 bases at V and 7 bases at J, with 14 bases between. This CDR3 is CASSYDRSLNSPLHF. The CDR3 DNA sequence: TGTGCCAGCAGCTATGACAGATCTTTGAATTCACCCCTCCACTTT.

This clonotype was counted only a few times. CDR3 protein: CSARQDRSGQFF. The CDR3 nucleotides are TGCAGTGCTAGACAAGACCGCTCAGGGCAGTTCTTC. This chain connects TRBV20-1 to TRBJ2-1; D not resolved. Germline assignment: CDR1 DFQATT and CDR2 SNEGSKA (reference sequence). The CDR3 sequence is 12 residues long. V gave up 2 bases and J gave up 12 bases, with 14 bases separating them.

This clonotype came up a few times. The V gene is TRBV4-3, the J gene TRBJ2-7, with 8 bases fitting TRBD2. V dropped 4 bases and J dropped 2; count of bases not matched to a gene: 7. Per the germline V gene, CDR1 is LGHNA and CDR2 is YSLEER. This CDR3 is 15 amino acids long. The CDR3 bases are TGCGCCAGCAGCCTCGGAGCGCGGGGGGCCTACGAGCAGTACTTC. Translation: CASSLGARGAYEQYF.

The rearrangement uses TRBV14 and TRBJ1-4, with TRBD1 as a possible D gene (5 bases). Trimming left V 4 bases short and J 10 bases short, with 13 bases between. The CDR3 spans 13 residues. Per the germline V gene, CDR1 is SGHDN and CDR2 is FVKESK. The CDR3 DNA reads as TGTGCCAGCAGCCGGGACGCCCTGGGAAAACTGTTTTTT. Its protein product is CASSRDALGKLFF.

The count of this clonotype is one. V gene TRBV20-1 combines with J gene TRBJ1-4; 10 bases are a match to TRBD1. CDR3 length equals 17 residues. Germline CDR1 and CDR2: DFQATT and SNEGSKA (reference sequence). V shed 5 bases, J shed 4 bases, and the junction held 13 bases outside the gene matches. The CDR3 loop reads CSARRGTGDFFNEKLFF. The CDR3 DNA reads TGCAGTGCTCGGAGAGGGACAGGGGACTTTTTTAATGAAAAACTGTTTTTT.

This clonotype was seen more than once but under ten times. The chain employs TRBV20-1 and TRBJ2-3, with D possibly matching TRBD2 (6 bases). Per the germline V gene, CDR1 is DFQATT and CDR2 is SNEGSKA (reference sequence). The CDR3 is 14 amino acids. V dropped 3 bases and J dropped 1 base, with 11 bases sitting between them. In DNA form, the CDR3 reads TGCAGTGCTAGTTACCAGCGGGGCACAGATACGCAGTATTTT. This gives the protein CSASYQRGTDTQYF.

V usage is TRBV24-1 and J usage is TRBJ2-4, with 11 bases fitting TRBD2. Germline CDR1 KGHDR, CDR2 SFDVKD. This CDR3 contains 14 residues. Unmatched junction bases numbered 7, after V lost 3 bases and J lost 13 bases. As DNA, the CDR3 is TGTGCCACCAGTGATGTCGGGACTAGCGGAGAGCAGTACTTC. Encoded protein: CATSDVGTSGEQYF.

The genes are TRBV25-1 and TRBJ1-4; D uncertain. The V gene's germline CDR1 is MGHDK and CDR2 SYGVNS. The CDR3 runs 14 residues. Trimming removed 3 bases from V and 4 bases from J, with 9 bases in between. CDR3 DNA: TGTGCCAGCAGTGAGCACAGAATTAATGAAAAACTGTTTTTT. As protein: CASSEHRINEKLFF.

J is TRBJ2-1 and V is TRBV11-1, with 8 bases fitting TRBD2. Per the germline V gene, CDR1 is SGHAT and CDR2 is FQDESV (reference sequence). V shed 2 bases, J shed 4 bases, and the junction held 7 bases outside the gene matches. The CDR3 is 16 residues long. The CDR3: CASSLITSGLYNEQFF. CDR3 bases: TGTGCCAGCAGCTTAATCACTAGCGGCCTATACAATGAGCAGTTCTTC.

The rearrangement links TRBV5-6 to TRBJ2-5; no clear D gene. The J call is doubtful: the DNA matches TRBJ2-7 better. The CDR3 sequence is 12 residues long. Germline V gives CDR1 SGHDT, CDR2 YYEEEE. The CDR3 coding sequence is TGTGCCAGCAGCTTTATCAACGGCGAGCAGTACTTC. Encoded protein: CASSFINGEQYF.

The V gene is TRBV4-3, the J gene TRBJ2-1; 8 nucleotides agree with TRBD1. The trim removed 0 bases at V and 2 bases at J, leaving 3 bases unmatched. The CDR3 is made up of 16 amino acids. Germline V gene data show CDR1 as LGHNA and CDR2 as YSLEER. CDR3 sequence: CASSQEGQDPYNEQFF. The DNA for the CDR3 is TGCGCCAGCAGCCAAGAGGGACAGGACCCCTACAATGAGCAGTTCTTC.

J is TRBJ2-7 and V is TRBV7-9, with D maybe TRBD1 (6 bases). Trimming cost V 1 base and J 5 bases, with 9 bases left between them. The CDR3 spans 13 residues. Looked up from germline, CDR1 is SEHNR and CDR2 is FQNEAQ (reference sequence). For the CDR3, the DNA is TGTGCCAGCAGCTTAGATGCAGGGGACGAGCAGTACTTC. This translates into CASSLDAGDEQYF.

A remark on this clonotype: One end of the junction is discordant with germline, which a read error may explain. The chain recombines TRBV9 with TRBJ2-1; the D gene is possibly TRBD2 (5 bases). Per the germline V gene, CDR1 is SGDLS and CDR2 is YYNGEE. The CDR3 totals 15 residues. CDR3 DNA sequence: TGTGCCAGCAGCGACCGGGGAGCAGGCTACAATGAGCGGTTCTTC. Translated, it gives CASSDRGAGYNERFF.

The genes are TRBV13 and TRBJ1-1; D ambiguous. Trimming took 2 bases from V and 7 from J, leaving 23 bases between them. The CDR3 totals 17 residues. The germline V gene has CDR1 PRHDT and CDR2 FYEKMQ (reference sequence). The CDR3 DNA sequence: TGTGCCAGCAGCTTACGGCCCATTTTACAGACACTTATTGAAGCTTTCTTT. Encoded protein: CASSLRPILQTLIEAFF. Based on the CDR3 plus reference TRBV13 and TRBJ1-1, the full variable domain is AAGVIQSPRHLIKEKRETATLKCYPIPRHDTVYWYQQGPGQDPQFLISFYEKMQSDKGSIPDRFSAQQFSDYHSELNMSSLELGDSALYFCASSLRPILQTLIEAFFGQGTRLTVV.

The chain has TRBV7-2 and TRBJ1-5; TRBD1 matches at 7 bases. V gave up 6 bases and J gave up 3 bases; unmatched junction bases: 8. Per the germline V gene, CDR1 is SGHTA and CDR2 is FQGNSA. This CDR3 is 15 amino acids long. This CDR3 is CASSYRGQFNQPQHF. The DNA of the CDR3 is TGTGCCAGCAGTTACCGGGGACAGTTCAATCAGCCCCAGCATTTT.

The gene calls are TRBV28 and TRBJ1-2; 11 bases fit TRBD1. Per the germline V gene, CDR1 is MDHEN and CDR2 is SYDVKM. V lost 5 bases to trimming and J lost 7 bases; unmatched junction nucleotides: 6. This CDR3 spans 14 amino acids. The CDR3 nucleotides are TGTGCCAGCAGTCGGGACAGGGGGGTTACTGGCTACACCTTC. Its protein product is CASSRDRGVTGYTF.

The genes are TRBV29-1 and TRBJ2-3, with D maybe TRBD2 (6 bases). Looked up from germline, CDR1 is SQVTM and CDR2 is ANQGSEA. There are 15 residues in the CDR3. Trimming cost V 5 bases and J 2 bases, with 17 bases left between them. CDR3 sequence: CSVIPSGGLTDTQYF. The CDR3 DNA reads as TGCAGCGTTATCCCATCTGGGGGACTCACAGATACGCAGTATTTT.

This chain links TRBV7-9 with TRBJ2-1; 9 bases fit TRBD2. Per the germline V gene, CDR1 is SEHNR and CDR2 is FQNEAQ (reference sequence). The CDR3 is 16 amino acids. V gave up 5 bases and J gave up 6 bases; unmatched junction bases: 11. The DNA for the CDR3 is TGTGCCAGCAGCACCTATAGCGGGGGTAAGAGCAATGAGCAGTTCTTC. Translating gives CASSTYSGGKSNEQFF.

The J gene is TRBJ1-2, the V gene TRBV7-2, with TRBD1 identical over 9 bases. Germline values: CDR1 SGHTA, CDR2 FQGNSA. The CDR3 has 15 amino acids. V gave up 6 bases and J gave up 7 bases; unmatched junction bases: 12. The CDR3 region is CASRNRDRDSSGYTF. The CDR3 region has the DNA TGTGCCAGCAGGAACCGGGACAGGGATAGTTCTGGCTACACCTTC.

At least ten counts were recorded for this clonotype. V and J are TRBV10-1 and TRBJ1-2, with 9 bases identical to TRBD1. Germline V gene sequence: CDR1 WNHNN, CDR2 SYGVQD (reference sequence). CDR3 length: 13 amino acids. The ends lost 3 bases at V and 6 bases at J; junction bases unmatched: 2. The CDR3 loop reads CASSENRGHGYTF. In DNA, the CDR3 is TGCGCCAGCAGTGAAAACAGGGGGCATGGCTACACCTTC.